This T cell receptor (beta chain) was sequenced in a study of STAT5B mutations in CD4+ large granular lymphocyte leukemia. The CDR3 sequence is 14 residues long. The ends were cut back, 6 bases at V and 4 bases at J, with 16 bases in the middle. Germline loops: CDR1 SGHNT, CDR2 YYREEE (reference sequence). This clone appeared once. Profiled with immunoSEQ multiplex PCR; TCRdb holds only in-frame clones, not every one. Among about 8,100 clones listed, approximately 83% were seen once. Sequenced input: PBMCs. The receptor comes from a woman in her sixties or seventies with CD4+ T-cell large granular lymphocyte leukemia. This sequence joins TRBV5-4 and TRBJ1-2; D not resolved. Here the CDR3 DNA reads TGTGCCAGCAACACGGACGGGGTCACCTATGGCTACACCTTC. Translation gives CASNTDGVTYGYTF.